This T cell receptor beta chain was found in a study of T cell repertoires in cytomegalovirus infection. As for the study in general: In public TCR beta signatures, there were indications of both CMV infection and matching HLA type. Study observations and caveats: CMV-specific TCR beta clonotypes restricted by HLA-C dominated the ex vivo response.

CDR1 and CDR2 (germline): WNHNN, SYGVQD (reference sequence). This CDR3 has 18 amino acids. Trimming removed 0 bases from V and 7 bases from J; junction bases left unmatched: 14. TCRdb re-called the reads through MiXCR, storing one row per CDR3 protein. Among fewer than 550,000 distinct CDR3 sequences listed, more than 25% were seen once. This clonotype was seen more than once but under ten times. Its matching antigen is unknown. The rearrangement links TRBV10-1 to TRBJ2-1, with 8 bases lining up with TRBD1. The clonotype originates from a human donor in good health (CMV status not recorded). Some clones in this sample may be carry-over from other donors' samples. What was sequenced was PBMCs. CDR3 amino acids: CASSESSLRTGKINEQFF. DNA of the CDR3: TGCGCCAGCAGTGAGTCCTCTCTAAGGACAGGGAAAATAAATGAGCAGTTCTTC.